Below, one TCR beta chain is given with its context. From germline, CDR1 is KGHSH and CDR2 LQKENI. The CDR3 runs 15 residues. Trimming stripped 3 bases from V and 4 bases from J, with 13 bases between. This specimen comes from a study of blood T cell repertoires in COVID-19. Study-wide context: Acute and convalescent COVID-19 samples came from the United States, Italy and Spain. The analysed material was cDNA or gDNA that came from T cells, B-cell-depleted T cells, or PBMCs.

Clinical histories supplied by participants themselves formed the basis of cohort assignment. The authors' processing: Nucleated cell number was recorded as an estimate derived from reference gene primer amplification. Using immunoSEQ multiplex PCR, the repertoire was profiled, and TCRdb retains in-frame clones only, with some absent. V and J calls and clone size are those listed in that table; D and trimming were worked out from the DNA. The data contain 400,000 or so clones, 80% to 90% of them singletons. Material: PBMCs or T cells enriched from blood (not recorded which). The sequence was collected from a man between 25 and 39 years old who had recovered from COVID-19. This rearrangement joins TRBV18 to TRBJ1-5; D perhaps matches TRBD1 (6 bases). The CDR3 DNA reads as TGTGCCAGCTCACCTGTAGGGGGAGTAAATCAGCCCCAGCATTTT. Amino acids: CASSPVGGVNQPQHF.